Listed below are T cell receptor beta chains from one sample, sequenced in a study of vaccination and CD4 T cells after COVID-19. TCRdb called the PCR reads again in MiXCR, with one record for every CDR3 protein. In the table there are 9,500 to 11,000 distinct CDR3 sequences, roughly three quarters of which are singletons. No antigen has been identified for these receptors. The specimen sequenced was CD4+ T cells from blood, cultured in vitro. The receptor set was obtained from a human donor who had recovered from COVID-19. Each CDR3 is given with its conserved first and last residue. A D gene is named only where the DNA matches it firmly. Clone size is not always given. Where it is, it says once, few, many or a class for expanded clones.

TRBV20-1	TRBJ1-1	-	-	CSALLTAGTEAFF	TGCAGTGCGCTCTTGACCGCAGGCACTGAAGCTTTCTTT
TRBV25-1	TRBJ1-2	-	-	CASRGGVGGYTF	TGTGCCAGCCGGGGAGGGGTAGGTGGCTACACCTTC
TRBV7-8	TRBJ2-5	-	few	CASSFSGAETQYF	TGTGCCAGCAGCTTTAGCGGTGCAGAGACCCAGTACTTC
TRBV11-2	TRBJ1-6	-	-	CASSLGGNSPLHF	TGTGCCAGCAGCCTAGGGGGGAATTCACCCCTCCACTTT
TRBV24-1	TRBJ2-5	TRBD2	-	CATSGGGHETQYF	TGTGCCACCAGTGGCGGGGGGCACGAGACCCAGTACTTC
TRBV20-1	TRBJ1-2	-	-	CSAVDRTNYGYTF	TGCAGTGCTGTTGACAGGACTAACTATGGCTACACCTTC
TRBV20-1	TRBJ1-5	-	-	CSAPPGTNSNQPQHF	TGCAGTGCACCCCCCGGGACAAACAGCAATCAGCCCCAGCATTTT
TRBV28	TRBJ2-3	-	-	CASRGTDTQYF	TGTGCCAGCAGGGGGACGGATACGCAGTATTTT
TRBV20-1	TRBJ2-5	TRBD2	-	CSAANKDLAGVWGGETQYF	TGCAGTGCTGCAAATAAGGATCTAGCGGGAGTCTGGGGTGGGGAGACCCAGTACTTC
TRBV20-1	TRBJ2-7	-	-	CSARELIEQYF	TGCAGTGCTAGAGAGCTGATCGAGCAGTACTTC
TRBV20-1	TRBJ2-3	-	-	CSARGDSGRTDTQYF	TGCAGTGCTAGAGGTGATAGCGGACGCACAGATACGCAGTATTTT
TRBV28	TRBJ2-7	-	-	CASSPAGTTTYEQYF	TGTGCCAGCAGTCCTGCCGGGACAACTACCTACGAGCAGTACTTC
TRBV4-1	TRBJ1-1	TRBD1	-	CASGLTGTGGTEAFF	TGCGCCAGCGGATTAACCGGGACAGGGGGCACTGAAGCTTTCTTT
TRBV19	TRBJ2-7	TRBD2	medium-sized	CASRGLAGGEQYF	TGTGCCAGTAGGGGACTAGCGGGAGGCGAGCAGTACTTC
TRBV27	TRBJ2-7	-	-	CASSIQGLAYEQYF	TGTGCCAGCAGTATACAGGGTTTGGCCTACGAGCAGTACTTC
TRBV24-1	TRBJ2-7	TRBD1	-	CATAGDRGNEQYF	TGTGCCACCGCTGGGGACAGGGGTAACGAGCAGTACTTC
TRBV20-1	TRBJ1-1	-	-	CSAPDGSAFF	TGCAGTGCTCCTGACGGGAGTGCTTTCTTT
TRBV7-9	TRBJ1-6	-	-	CASSFPPSSPLHF	TGTGCCAGCAGCTTCCCCCCGTCATCACCCCTCCACTTT
TRBV20-1	TRBJ1-5	TRBD1	few	CSARRIGTGLNQPQHF	TGCAGTGCTAGGCGAATAGGGACAGGGCTAAATCAGCCCCAGCATTTT
TRBV15	TRBJ2-3	TRBD2	-	CATSRVDGRPPDTQYF	TGTGCCACCAGCAGAGTGGACGGGAGGCCCCCAGATACGCAGTATTTT
TRBV7-2	TRBJ1-5	-	-	CASSSPRKGGNQPQHF	TGTGCCAGCAGCTCGCCCCGGAAGGGCGGAAATCAGCCCCAGCATTTT
TRBV27	TRBJ2-7	-	-	CASSEDPHWGYEQYF	TGTGCCAGCAGCGAGGACCCCCATTGGGGCTACGAGCAGTACTTC
TRBV20-1	TRBJ2-1	TRBD1	few	CSAKDRWEQFF	TGCAGTGCTAAGGACAGGTGGGAGCAGTTCTTC
TRBV7-7	TRBJ2-5	-	large	CASSLASGVGETQYF	TGTGCTAGCAGCTTAGCTTCGGGAGTAGGGGAGACCCAGTACTTC
TRBV6-1	TRBJ1-2	-	-	CASRMDRNYGYTF	TGTGCCAGCAGAATGGACAGAAACTATGGCTACACCTTC
TRBV19	TRBJ2-7	-	-	CASSTGVGRTYEQYF	TGTGCCAGTAGTACTGGAGTCGGGCGAACCTACGAGCAGTACTTC
TRBV20-1	TRBJ2-1	TRBD2	once	CSASSSGKGYEQFF	TGCAGTGCTAGCTCTAGCGGGAAAGGGTATGAGCAGTTCTTC
TRBV20-1	TRBJ2-5	TRBD2	-	CSARGTSGRGRETQYF	TGCAGTGCTAGGGGGACTAGCGGGAGGGGTCGAGAGACCCAGTACTTC
TRBV6-1	TRBJ2-3	TRBD1	-	CASPTGTGSPDTQYF	TGTGCCAGCCCCACAGGGACAGGGAGCCCAGATACGCAGTATTTT
TRBV6-1	TRBJ1-5	TRBD1	-	CASRPDRGGNQPQHF	TGTGCCAGCAGACCCGACAGGGGTGGCAATCAGCCCCAGCATTTT
TRBV27	TRBJ2-7	-	-	CASSPPGREQYF	TGTGCCAGCAGTCCCCCAGGGAGGGAGCAGTACTTC
TRBV23-1	TRBJ2-7	-	few	CASSQSWAASYEQYF	TGCGCCAGCAGTCAATCGTGGGCTGCGTCCTACGAGCAGTACTTC
TRBV28	TRBJ1-6	-	-	CASRTGRVSYSPLHF	TGTGCCAGCAGGACGGGCAGGGTATCTTATTCACCCCTCCACTTT
TRBV20-1	TRBJ1-5	-	few	CSASPSGHNQPQHF	TGCAGTGCTAGTCCTTCGGGGCACAATCAGCCCCAGCATTTT
TRBV6-2/TRBV6-3	TRBJ2-5	-	once	CASTYRTLQETQYF	TGTGCCAGCACGTACAGGACCCTGCAAGAGACCCAGTACTTC
TRBV7-2	TRBJ1-2	-	few	CASSTPRGAVRYGYTF	TGTGCCAGCAGCACCCCCCGGGGGGCAGTCCGCTATGGCTACACCTTC
TRBV7-8	TRBJ1-2	TRBD1	few	CASSPWDRGNYGYTF	TGTGCCAGCAGCCCATGGGACAGGGGTAACTATGGCTACACCTTC
TRBV6-5	TRBJ2-5	-	-	CASSYNSRQETQYF	TGTGCCAGCAGTTATAACAGCAGACAAGAGACCCAGTACTTC
TRBV20-1	TRBJ1-1	-	few	CSASRAITEAFF	TGCAGTGCTAGTAGGGCGATCACTGAAGCTTTCTTT
TRBV20-1	TRBJ1-1	TRBD1	-	CSARGQGRTEAFF	TGCAGTGCTAGAGGACAGGGGCGAACTGAAGCTTTCTTT
TRBV10-3	TRBJ1-2	-	-	CAMGSGRPPYGYTF	TGTGCCATGGGATCCGGGAGGCCTCCCTATGGCTACACCTTC
TRBV21-1	TRBJ1-5	-	-	CASSPTGRPRHF	TGTGCCAGCAGCCCCACGGGCCGGCCCCGGCATTTT